The rows below give T cell receptor beta chains drawn from one sample of a study of identical twins. TCRdb called the 5' RACE reads again in MiXCR, with one record for every CDR3 protein. Found here are 500,000 to 550,000 distinct CDR3 sequences, under 25% of them singletons; the top ten hold about 0.99%. The same data also went into a second study, on T cells expressing NK-cell markers.

The sequencing sample was made of CD4+ T cells sorted from blood. The receptors were gathered from a woman between 18 and 29 years old in good health. The CDR3 runs from the conserved cysteine through the conserved F or W. Each record gives: clone size, V gene, CDR3 protein. Where a row states a size, it is once, few, many or the class of an expanded clone; other rows omit it.

>NA|TRBV24-1
CATSLGLAGGQVTDTQYF
>many|TRBV6-6
CASSSSNTGELFF
>few|TRBV7-9
CASSLNQADNEQFF
>NA|TRBV20-1
CSSTGNSYEQYF
>few|TRBV2
CASIGGRAYEQYF
>few|TRBV10-3
CAISDVNEQYF
>NA|TRBV20-1
CSARGMAGEQFF
>NA|TRBV6-1
CASSQGPVADTQYF
>once|TRBV12-3/TRBV12-4
CASSLGRPNYGYTF
>few|TRBV20-1
CSARPNREYEQYF
>NA|TRBV20-1
CSASLAGITDTQYF
>NA|TRBV7-9
CASSLGHLDTEAFF
>NA|TRBV6-1
CASSDPHNEQFF
>few|TRBV5-1
CASSLVGLGANVLTF
>few|TRBV20-1
CSASGNNEQFF
>NA|TRBV3-1
CASSQDRGAYFSTDTQYF